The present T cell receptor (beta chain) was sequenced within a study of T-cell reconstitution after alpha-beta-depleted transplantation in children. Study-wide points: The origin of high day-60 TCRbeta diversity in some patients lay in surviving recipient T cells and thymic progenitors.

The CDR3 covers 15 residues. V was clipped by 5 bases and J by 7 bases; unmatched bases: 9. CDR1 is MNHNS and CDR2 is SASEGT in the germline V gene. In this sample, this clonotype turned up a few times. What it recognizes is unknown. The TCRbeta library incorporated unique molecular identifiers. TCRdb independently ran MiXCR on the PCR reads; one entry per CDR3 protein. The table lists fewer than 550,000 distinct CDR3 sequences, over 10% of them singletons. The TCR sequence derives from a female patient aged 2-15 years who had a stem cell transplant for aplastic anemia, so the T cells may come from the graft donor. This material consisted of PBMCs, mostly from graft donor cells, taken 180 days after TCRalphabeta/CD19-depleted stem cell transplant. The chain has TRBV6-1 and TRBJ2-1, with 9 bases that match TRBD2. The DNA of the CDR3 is TGTGCCAGCAGTCCTTTTAGCGGGAGATTGAATGAGCAGTTCTTC. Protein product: CASSPFSGRLNEQFF.